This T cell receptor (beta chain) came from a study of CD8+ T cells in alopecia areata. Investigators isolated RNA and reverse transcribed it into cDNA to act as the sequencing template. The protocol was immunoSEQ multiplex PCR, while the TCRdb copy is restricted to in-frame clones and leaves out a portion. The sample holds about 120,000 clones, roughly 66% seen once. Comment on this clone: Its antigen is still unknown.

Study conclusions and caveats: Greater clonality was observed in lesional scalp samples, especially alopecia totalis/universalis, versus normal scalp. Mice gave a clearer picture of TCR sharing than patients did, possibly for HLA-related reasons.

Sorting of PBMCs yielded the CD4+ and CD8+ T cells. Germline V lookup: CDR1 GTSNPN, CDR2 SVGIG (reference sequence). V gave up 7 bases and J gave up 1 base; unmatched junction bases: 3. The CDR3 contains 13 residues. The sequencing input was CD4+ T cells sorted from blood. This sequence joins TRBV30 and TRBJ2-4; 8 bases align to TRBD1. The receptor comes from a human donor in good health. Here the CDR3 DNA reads TGTGCCTTAACAGGGGGGGCCAAAAACATTCAGTACTTC. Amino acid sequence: CALTGGAKNIQYF. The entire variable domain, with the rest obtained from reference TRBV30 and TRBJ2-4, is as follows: SQTIHQWPATLVQPVGSPLSLECTVEGTSNPNLYWYRQAAGRGLQLLFYSVGIGQISSEVPQNLSASRPQDRQFILSSKKLLLSDSGFYLCALTGGAKNIQYFGAGTRLSVL.